These 22 T cell receptor beta chains were sequenced from one sample in a study of CD8+ T cells in alopecia areata. Extracted RNA was reverse transcribed into cDNA, the sequencing template. Produced via immunoSEQ multiplex PCR; TCRdb's table is partial and in-frame only. The sample shows under 300,000 clones, about three fifths of them seen only once. Specified treatment: oral pan-JAK inhibitor, 5-10 mg twice daily. The material sequenced was CD4+ T cells sorted from blood, taken at week 52, from a patient treated with tofacitinib. These receptors originate from a human donor with alopecia areata.

The chain combines TRBV2 with TRBJ2-7; D is possibly TRBD2 (5 bases). Germline V lookup: CDR1 SNHLY, CDR2 FYNNEI. The CDR3 is 12 residues long. Between the trimmed V and J ends, which lost 5 bases and 9 bases, there was a span of 14 bases. For the CDR3, the DNA is TGTGCCAGCAGTACCGGGAATATAGGGCAGTACTTC. Its translation is CASSTGNIGQYF.

The chain's CDR3 is CASSRDLYNEQFF. Written as DNA, the CDR3 is TGTGCCAGCAGCCGGGACTTATACAATGAGCAGTTCTTC. V and J are TRBV14 and TRBJ2-1, with TRBD2 as a possible D gene (6 bases). CDR1 SGHDN and CDR2 FVKESK come from the germline V gene. The CDR3 totals 13 residues. Trimming took 4 bases from V and 4 from J, leaving 8 bases between them.

This rearrangement joins TRBV30 to TRBJ1-1; the D is unclear. Germline CDR1 is GTSNPN and CDR2 is SVGIG (reference sequence). With 4 bases removed from V and 1 base from J, the gap between germline ends came to 10 bases. The CDR3 covers 13 residues. Here the CDR3 reads CAWKGSQNTEAFF. The CDR3 nucleotides read TGTGCCTGGAAGGGCAGTCAGAACACTGAAGCTTTCTTT.

The V gene is TRBV9, the J gene TRBJ2-3; tentative D call: TRBD2 (6 bases). Trimming stripped 0 bases from V and 1 base from J, with 12 bases between. This CDR3 contains 16 residues. Germline-derived CDR1 and CDR2 are SGDLS and YYNGEE. The CDR3 is CASSVDSGGGTDTQYF. The CDR3 DNA reads as TGTGCCAGCAGCGTAGATTCCGGGGGAGGCACAGATACGCAGTATTTT.

Note on this clone: Other DNA sequences in the sample encode the same CDR3. This chain connects TRBV29-1 to TRBJ2-7, with TRBD1 matching over 9 bases. There are 12 residues in the CDR3. The germline V gene encodes CDR1 SQVTM and CDR2 ANQGSEA. V trimming: 3 bases; J trimming: 3 bases; junction bases outside the gene matches: 0. This CDR3 is CSVEDRGYEQYF. CDR3 sequence (DNA): TGCAGCGTTGAGGACAGGGGCTACGAGCAGTACTTC.

The rearrangement uses TRBV10-3 and TRBJ1-5; TRBD1 agrees at 9 bases. CDR1 is ENHRY, CDR2 SYGVKD, per germline. The CDR3 length is 16 residues. Trimming cost V 2 bases and J 4 bases; bases outside gene matches: 6. The CDR3 DNA reads TGTGCCATCAGTGAGGCCGGACAGGGGACTAATCAGCCCCAGCATTTT. Translated: CAISEAGQGTNQPQHF.

This rearrangement joins TRBV29-1 to TRBJ1-5; 7 nucleotides line up with TRBD1. Losses at the gene ends were 1 base for V and 4 bases for J; bases not matched to a gene: 1. Germline lookup yields CDR1 SQVTM and CDR2 ANQGSEA. The CDR3 spans 13 residues. DNA of the CDR3: TGCAGCGTTGAAGGACAGGGTAATCAGCCCCAGCATTTT. Its protein product is CSVEGQGNQPQHF.

In regard to this clone: At the DNA level, this CDR3 is encoded by other sequences in the same sample as well. The V and J genes are TRBV9 and TRBJ1-5; 8 bases are shared with TRBD1. In germline, CDR1 is SGDLS, CDR2 YYNGEE. V lost 3 bases to trimming and J lost 6 bases; unmatched junction nucleotides: 5. CDR3 length equals 14 residues. The CDR3 reads CASSAGTGGQPQHF. CDR3 DNA: TGTGCCAGCAGCGCGGGGACAGGAGGTCAGCCCCAGCATTTT.

This clone was recorded at least ten times. The genes are TRBV11-3 and TRBJ1-1; possible D gene TRBD1, 5 bases. V lost 4 bases and J lost 3, with 15 bases in between. The V gene's germline CDR1 is SGHNT and CDR2 YENEEA. This CDR3 is 15 amino acids long. As DNA, the CDR3 is TGTGCCAGCAGCTACAGTCTCGAGGGGCACACTGAAGCTTTCTTT. Amino acids: CASSYSLEGHTEAFF.

The V gene is TRBV6-5, the J gene TRBJ2-5, with D possibly TRBD2 on 5 matching bases. The V end was cut by 4 bases, the J end by 7 bases, with 10 bases between. This CDR3 comprises 12 residues. Germline V gene sequence: CDR1 MNHEY, CDR2 SVGAGI. The CDR3 nucleotides are TGTGCCAGCAGTTCTCTTCGGGGGACCCAGTACTTC. This codes for CASSSLRGTQYF.

The gene calls are TRBV18 and TRBJ2-5; no firm D call. The CDR3 extends over 14 amino acids. Germline V gene data show CDR1 as KGHSH and CDR2 as LQKENI. V lost 0 bases and J 11 bases, leaving 16 bases between the germline ends. CDR3 region: CASSPPSLTFEQYF. The CDR3 DNA is TGTGCCAGCTCACCACCGTCCCTAACTTTTGAGCAGTACTTC.

This clone was seen a few times. The V gene is TRBV29-1, the J gene TRBJ2-7; TRBD2 agrees at 7 bases. Germline assignment: CDR1 SQVTM and CDR2 ANQGSEA. The trim removed 4 bases at V and 0 bases at J, leaving 6 bases unmatched. The CDR3 has 14 amino acids. The CDR3 nucleotides are TGCAGCGTTGCACTAGCGTTTAGCTCCTACGAGCAGTACTTC. Protein product: CSVALAFSSYEQYF.

The chain employs TRBV30 and TRBJ1-2; no clear D gene. The V and J ends lost 0 bases and 4 bases respectively, with 6 bases between them. Germline CDR1 reads GTSNPN; CDR2 reads SVGIG (reference sequence). The CDR3 covers 12 residues. CDR3 sequence reads: CAWSVSPYGYTF. In DNA form, the CDR3 reads TGTGCCTGGAGTGTCTCCCCCTATGGCTACACCTTC.

CDR3 in amino acids: CASSSPPTGELFF. CDR3 nucleotide sequence: TGTGCCAGCAGCTCCCCCCCCACCGGGGAGCTGTTTTTT. J is TRBJ2-2 and V is TRBV7-6; no definite D call. The germline V gene encodes CDR1 SGHVS and CDR2 FNYEAQ. The CDR3 is 13 residues long. Trimming took 4 bases from V and 4 from J, leaving 7 bases between them.

The CDR3, as DNA: TGCAGTGCTATGCAGTACAATGAGCAGTTCTTC. Translation gives CSAMQYNEQFF. The V and J genes are TRBV20-1 and TRBJ2-1; D gene uncertain. V dropped 4 bases and J dropped 4 bases, with 5 bases sitting between them. CDR1 and CDR2 from the germline V gene are DFQATT and SNEGSKA (reference sequence). The CDR3 extends over 11 amino acids.

This chain joins TRBV2 and TRBJ1-2; 7 positions agree with TRBD1. The junction had 5 bases not matched to a gene; V was cut back by 6 bases and J by 7 bases. The CDR3 has 12 residues. Germline V CDR1 and CDR2: SNHLY, FYNNEI. This CDR3 reads CASSLGQSGYTF. The CDR3 DNA follows: TGTGCCAGCAGCCTGGGACAGTCTGGCTACACCTTC.

This clone was picked up a small number of times. The V and J genes are TRBV27 and TRBJ1-4, with 8 bases matching TRBD1. The V and J ends lost 5 bases and 6 bases, in that order; junction bases with no gene match: 5. The CDR3 totals 14 residues. CDR1 is MNHEY, CDR2 SMNVEV, per germline (reference sequence). The CDR3 spells CASSLDRGDEKLFF. In DNA, the CDR3 is TGTGCCAGCAGTCTCGACAGGGGCGATGAAAAACTGTTTTTT.

V gene TRBV4-3 combines with J gene TRBJ2-5; D call uncertain. CDR1 and CDR2 (germline): LGHNA, YSLEER. V lost 4 bases and J 5 bases, leaving 11 bases between the germline ends. This CDR3 contains 13 residues. CDR3 sequence reads: CASSPRTGETQYF. The CDR3 DNA reads as TGCGCCAGCAGCCCCCGGACGGGTGAGACCCAGTACTTC.

J is TRBJ1-6 and V is TRBV27; D not resolved. Germline V gives CDR1 MNHEY, CDR2 SMNVEV (reference sequence). Deletions cut 6 bases from V and 8 bases from J, with 11 bases between. The CDR3 consists of 13 residues. The DNA for the CDR3 is TGTGCCAGCAGGGTCCGGGCCCATTCACCCCTCCACTTT. Its protein product is CASRVRAHSPLHF.

The chain carries TRBV5-1 and TRBJ1-5, with 11 positions matching TRBD1. The V gene end was trimmed by 4 bases and the J gene end by 6 bases; junction bases not matched to a gene: 6. Germline V gene sequence: CDR1 SGHRS, CDR2 YFSETQ. This CDR3 comprises 15 residues. CDR3 protein: CASSPGQGAAQPQHF. The CDR3 region has the DNA TGCGCCAGCAGCCCCGGACAGGGGGCGGCTCAGCCCCAGCATTTT.

This clone appeared a single time. V gene TRBV5-6 combines with J gene TRBJ2-1; weak D call: TRBD2 (5 bases). V lost 5 bases and J lost 7, with 13 bases in between. Germline V gene sequence: CDR1 SGHDT, CDR2 YYEEEE. This CDR3 has 13 amino acids. CDR3 sequence (DNA): TGTGCCAGCAGATTCGCGGGTGAAAATGAGCAGTTCTTC. Amino acid sequence: CASRFAGENEQFF. The whole variable domain, remainder taken from reference TRBV5-6 and TRBJ2-1, is DAGVTQSPTHLIKTRGQQVTLRCSPKSGHDTVSWYQQALGQGPQFIFQYYEEEERQRGNFPDRFSGHQFPNYSSELNVNALLLGDSALYLCASRFAGENEQFFGPGTRLTVL.

V and J are TRBV30 and TRBJ1-2; 10 positions agree with TRBD1. The CDR3 covers 17 residues. J lost 2 bases, V lost 3 bases, and 12 bases had no gene match. CDR1 and CDR2 (germline): GTSNPN, SVGIG (reference sequence). Here the CDR3 DNA reads TGTGCCTGGAGCGCTAACCCTCGGGACAGGGGCAACTATGGCTACACCTTC. Encoded protein: CAWSANPRDRGNYGYTF.